This T cell receptor (beta chain) was identified during a study of blood T cell repertoires in COVID-19 (dated by TCRdb to 2018 to 2020). Some background on the complete study: Collaborator samples came from the United States, Italy and Spain and covered acute and convalescent phases of COVID-19. Where available, HLA class I and class II types were taken from metadata supplied by the sample provider and were not determined by assay-based typing. The samples were drawn from the first 160 participants of the ongoing ImmuneRACE study and from 1,254 subjects provided by 6 global collaborators. The dataset comprised deeply sampled blood TCRbeta repertoires from subjects exposed to, actively infected with, or recovered from COVID-19. A freely available public database, intended as a resource for researchers studying the immune response to SARS-CoV-2, is where the repertoires were released. The material from the prospective study consisted of cDNA or gDNA derived from T cells, B-cell-depleted T cells, or PBMCs. The sample metadata nearly always contained a de-identified subject ID, COVID-19 status, age in years and sex.

TCRbeta CDR3 regions were amplified from genomic DNA using the immunoSEQ Assay, a bias-controlled multiplex PCR. The original pipeline was this. Nucleated cell counts per sample were estimated from amplification of reference gene primers within the assay. To quantify the absolute abundance of each unique TCRbeta CDR3 rearrangement, sequence reads were collapsed and filtered. For each sample, productive Simpson clonality was calculated as the square root of Simpson's diversity index over productive rearrangements. TCRdb stores this immuneACCESS table with in-frame sequences only. Part of the clones is absent; in the studies checked, under half of the shortfall reflects unresolved V genes, and no reason is known for the rest. The V and J calls and clone size are taken from that table; D and trimming were inferred from the DNA. The table for this sample lists 200,000 to 250,000 clones; about 85% of them were counted only once. The ten top clones hold roughly 1.9% of the sample.

Overall study outcomes, separate from this receptor: The amount of clinical and demographic metadata varied by source and participant and was provided uncurated.

Samples from volunteer blood donors who had recovered from COVID-19 were contributed by a second Seattle source. Whole blood was collected in K2EDTA tubes by collaborating institutions according to the institutions' own protocols. For TCRbeta analysis, collaborator samples were shipped as frozen whole blood, as isolated PBMCs, or as DNA extracted from either sample type. This clone was seen once. The antigen this receptor binds is unknown. Base quality data are lacking; no much larger clone is found one base away. This receptor was identified in a man aged 30-40 years who had recovered from COVID-19. The sample consisted of peripheral blood.

The DNA is TGTGCCAGCAGTTACTCGCACAGGGGCAATCAGCCCCAGCATTTT. Its translation is CASSYSHRGNQPQHF. The receptor chain draws on TRBV6-5 and TRBJ1-5, and possibly TRBD1, on 6 matching bases. The CDR3 measures 15 amino acids from cysteine to phenylalanine. This entry keeps only the CDR3 DNA: 45 bases, framed from base 1. V was cut back by 0 bases and J by 2 bases, leaving a gap of 8 bases between them. From the germline V gene, CDR1 is MNHEY and CDR2 is SVGAGI.